These T cell receptor beta chains were read from a single sample in a study of T cell repertoires in cytomegalovirus infection. TCRdb called the reads again in MiXCR, with one record for every CDR3 protein. Of approximately 990,000 distinct CDR3 sequences listed, about a third are singletons. Their specific antigens are unknown. Here the sequenced sample was cultured CD8+ T cells from PBMCs, taken from culture after CMV antigen stimulation. These receptors all come from a human donor in good health (CMV status not recorded). Some clones in this sample may be carry-over from other donors' samples. The conserved cysteine and the conserved F or W are not part of the CDR3 here. D genes are given only for firm matches. Rows may omit the clone size; those that give it use once, few, many or a size class.

v_gene	abundance	d_gene	j_gene	CDR3aa
TRBV5-1	-	TRBD1	TRBJ2-6	ASSLIGTGPSGANVLT
TRBV7-9	few	-	TRBJ2-6	ASSQTYAGANVLT
TRBV12-3/TRBV12-4	-	-	TRBJ1-2	ASSFLGDDYT
TRBV7-2	many	TRBD2	TRBJ2-3	ASIRTSGRTDTQY
TRBV28	many	-	TRBJ1-3	ASSLLYPTRGSGNTIY
TRBV20-1	-	-	TRBJ1-2	SARTENYGYT
TRBV7-9	-	TRBD1	TRBJ2-7	ASSSGDSSYEQY
TRBV27	-	TRBD1	TRBJ1-6	ASRLQGIYNSPLH
TRBV6-5	-	-	TRBJ2-2	ASSYSLDTGELF
TRBV6-1	many	-	TRBJ2-3	ASSSDWVVTDTQY
TRBV19	-	-	TRBJ2-3	ASSIGGLRY
TRBV3-1	-	TRBD2	TRBJ2-5	AVSGIQETQY
TRBV7-9	few	-	TRBJ2-3	ASSLEGGSALFLY
TRBV9	-	TRBD1	TRBJ1-1	ASGGTGGWTEAF
TRBV14	few	-	TRBJ2-4	ASSQLPFGHIAKNIQY
TRBV5-4	few	-	TRBJ1-2	ASPSFGRRVGDGYT
TRBV7-4	few	TRBD1	TRBJ1-5	ASSLAGGTGIYNQPQH
TRBV2	-	TRBD2	TRBJ2-5	ASRAGGKETQY
TRBV12-3/TRBV12-4	-	TRBD1	TRBJ2-1	ASSLMTGGYNEQF
TRBV6-6	-	-	TRBJ2-3	ASSYSKGSTDTQY
TRBV29-1	-	-	TRBJ2-5	SVEYASQETQY
TRBV12-3/TRBV12-4	few	-	TRBJ2-2	ASALYFVGTGELF
TRBV24-1	-	-	TRBJ2-2	ATSDLRQGTGELF
TRBV12-3/TRBV12-4	-	-	TRBJ2-1	ASVSGTNNEQF
TRBV5-1	few	-	TRBJ2-5	ASSLISGWEETQY
TRBV28	-	-	TRBJ2-4	ASSLSWSRGAFLNIQY
TRBV28	few	-	TRBJ2-3	ASSPGGTTQY